The 2 T cell receptor beta chains given below trace back to one sample, sequenced in a study of T cell repertoires in cytomegalovirus infection. TCRdb processed the reads anew with MiXCR; each CDR3 protein has one entry. The sample contains hundreds of thousands of distinct CDR3 sequences, 30% to 40% of which appear only once. These receptors lack a known antigen. The source was cultured CD8+ T cells from PBMCs, collected from culture after CMV antigen stimulation. All receptors come from a human donor in good health (CMV status not recorded). Some clones in this sample may be carry-over from other donors' samples.

This clonotype showed up just a few times. V and J are TRBV27 and TRBJ1-1; 7 bases map to TRBD1. Per the germline V gene, CDR1 is MNHEY and CDR2 is SMNVEV (reference sequence). Trimming at V came to 6 bases and at J to 2 bases, leaving 12 bases not matched to a gene. The CDR3 extends over 16 amino acids. The CDR3 DNA reads TGTGCCAGCAGGTCGACAGGGACGGGCTTCAACACTGAAGCTTTCTTT. This encodes CASRSTGTGFNTEAFF.

This chain's CDR3 is CSGTGSYEQYF. The CDR3 nucleotides are TGCAGCGGGACAGGATCCTACGAGCAGTACTTC. The chain employs TRBV29-1 and TRBJ2-7; 7 bases agree with TRBD1. This CDR3 is 11 amino acids long. V dropped 7 bases and J dropped 1; count of bases not matched to a gene: 1. Germline V CDR1 and CDR2: SQVTM, ANQGSEA.